This TCR beta chain is from a study of T cells in Graves' hyperthyroidism and ophthalmopathy. Study background: Sampling of peripheral blood happened at initial diagnosis, prior to any treatment.

Those with hyperthyroidism were 18 to 65 years old, newly diagnosed, and ill for under 2 months. Patients were excluded for uncontrolled infection, other autoimmune disease, pregnancy or lactation. Ahead of any ophthalmopathy symptoms, the blood sample was obtained at the first diagnosis of hyperthyroidism. Using RNA transcripts as the source, TCR beta CDR3 regions were amplified. Initially, a first-round RT-PCR of the TCR CDR3 employed the HTBI primer set. TCRdb used MiXCR to reprocess the multiplex PCR reads, holding one entry per CDR3 protein. The top ten clones hold 16% of a sample with 690,000 or so distinct CDR3 sequences, roughly 20% of them seen once. A few counts support this clonotype. Germline trimming cut 5 bases from V and 8 bases from J; bases unmatched to any gene: 13. The CDR3 has 17 amino acids. Per the germline V gene, CDR1 is SEHNR and CDR2 is FQNEAQ (reference sequence).

The receptor was isolated from a woman between 50 and 59 years old with Graves' hyperthyroidism that later progressed to Graves' ophthalmopathy. The sequenced sample consisted of blood. V and J are TRBV7-9 and TRBJ1-6; 9 nucleotides agree with TRBD1. The CDR3 here is CASSPTGGQGMDSPLHF. As DNA, the CDR3 is TGTGCCAGCAGCCCAACAGGTGGACAGGGGATGGATTCACCCCTCCACTTT.